This entry concerns a single T cell receptor (beta chain). Here immunoSEQ multiplex PCR was the method, and the copy in TCRdb shows in-frame clones only, minus some. The table shows around 20,000 clones, with approximately 90% occurring only once. This specimen belongs to a study of blood T cell repertoires in COVID-19. Across the whole study: COVID-19 samples, acute and convalescent, were from the United States, Italy and Spain. T cells, B-cell-depleted T cells, or PBMCs provided the cDNA or gDNA that served as material.

The CDR3 spans 15 residues. Trimming removed 0 bases at V and 7 bases at J, with 16 bases between. Germline V gene data show CDR1 as SGHRS and CDR2 as YFSETQ. Sequencing was performed on peripheral blood. The rearrangement uses TRBV5-1 and TRBJ1-1, with D possibly TRBD1 on 6 matching bases. The clonotype comes from a human donor in a cohort sampled during active COVID-19. The donor label of this sample is uncertain. CDR3 amino acids: CASSLGAIGGGEAFF. In nucleotides, the CDR3 is TGCGCCAGCAGCTTGGGGGCAATTGGGGGCGGTGAAGCTTTCTTT.